This T cell receptor (beta chain) was retrieved from a study of OX40 agonist ivuxolimab in advanced cancers. Germline assignment: CDR1 LNHDA and CDR2 SQIVND (reference sequence). The CDR3 spans 15 residues. Unmatched junction bases numbered 5, after V lost 3 bases and J lost 2 bases. Assay used: immunoSEQ multiplex PCR; TCRdb lists only in-frame clones, some missing. The sample has some 72,000 clones, about four fifths seen once; the top ten hold around 0.49%. Sequenced here: CD4+ or CD8+ T cells sorted from blood, sampled in a trial of the OX40 agonist ivuxolimab. The TCR was taken from an adult with an advanced solid tumor such as melanoma, head and neck, liver or kidney cancer. The chain recombines TRBV19 with TRBJ1-1, with TRBD1 identical over 8 bases. CDR3 protein: CASSMSTGGNTEAFF. The CDR3 DNA sequence: TGTGCCAGTAGTATGTCAACAGGGGGAAACACTGAAGCTTTCTTT.